One and the same sample provided the 8 T cell receptor beta chains below, sequenced in a study of blood T cell repertoires in COVID-19. Clones were read by immunoSEQ multiplex PCR, and TCRdb kept only the in-frame ones, dropping some. The data hold roughly 95,000 clones, with 82% observed a single time. Sequencing used peripheral blood. These receptors all stem from an elderly man with acute or convalescent COVID-19.

This clone was found a few times. This sequence joins TRBV10-2 and TRBJ2-3; 12 positions agree with TRBD1. The junction had 8 bases not matched to a gene; V was cut back by 4 bases and J by 0 bases. The germline V gene has CDR1 WSHSY and CDR2 SAAADI. CDR3 length: 18 amino acids. The CDR3 DNA reads as TGCGCCAGCAGTGGGACTCCGGGACAGGGGGCCAGCACAGATACGCAGTATTTT. The encoded protein is CASSGTPGQGASTDTQYF.

This clone occurred a few times. The V call is TRBV19, the J call TRBJ2-1; 9 bases are a match to TRBD2. The CDR3 spans 14 residues. The germline CDR1 and CDR2 sequences are LNHDA and SQIVND (reference sequence). The J segment lost 7 bases and the V segment lost 7 bases, leaving 8 bases of the junction unmatched. For the CDR3, the DNA is TGTGCCAGTATTGGGCGGGAGGGACGGAATGAGCAGTTCTTC. This codes for CASIGREGRNEQFF.

In this sample, this clone turned up a few times. The V call is TRBV9, the J call TRBJ2-7, with D possibly TRBD2 on 5 matching bases. The CDR3 loop spans 14 amino acids. V gave up 2 bases and J gave up 2 bases, with 11 bases separating them. CDR1 and CDR2 from the germline V gene are SGDLS and YYNGEE. CDR3 DNA: TGTGCCAGCAGCGTGGAGGACGGACCCTACGAGCAGTACTTC. Its protein is CASSVEDGPYEQYF.

J is TRBJ1-2 and V is TRBV11-2; 10 nucleotides match TRBD1. V lost 2 bases to trimming and J lost 6 bases; unmatched junction nucleotides: 3. Germline CDR1 and CDR2: SGHAT and FQNNGV. The CDR3 totals 14 residues. CDR3 nucleotide sequence: TGTGCCAGCAGCTTAACGACAGGGGGCCATGGCTACACCTTC. Amino acids: CASSLTTGGHGYTF. The complete variable domain, with remaining parts taken from reference TRBV11-2 and TRBJ1-2, reads EAGVAQSPRYKIIEKRQSVAFWCNPISGHATLYWYQQILGQGPKLLIQFQNNGVVDDSQLPKDRFSAERLKGVDSTLKIQPAKLEDSAVYLCASSLTTGGHGYTFGSGTRLTVV.

V usage is TRBV6-5 and J usage is TRBJ1-2; 7 positions match TRBD1. CDR1 and CDR2 from the germline V gene are MNHEY and SVGAGI. V lost 7 bases and J lost 8; bases outside the gene matches: 13. The CDR3 has 14 amino acids. The CDR3 sequence is CASIPRQGHRGYTF. DNA for the CDR3: TGTGCCAGCATTCCCAGACAGGGCCATCGAGGCTACACCTTC.

The J gene is TRBJ1-3, the V gene TRBV10-1; D perhaps matches TRBD1 (5 bases). The germline gives CDR1 WNHNN, CDR2 SYGVQD (reference sequence). Between the trimmed V and J ends, which lost 2 bases and 0 bases, there was a span of 8 bases. This CDR3 has 15 amino acids. CDR3 sequence: CASSEPQGSGNTIYF. CDR3 DNA: TGCGCCAGCAGTGAGCCCCAGGGCTCTGGAAACACCATATATTTT.

CDR3: CASSFTGNTGELFF. CDR3 nucleotides: TGTGCCAGCAGCTTCACAGGGAACACCGGGGAGCTGTTTTTT. The chain links TRBV11-3 to TRBJ2-2; TRBD1 is a possible D gene (5 bases). The CDR3 totals 14 residues. Germline CDR1 and CDR2: SGHNT and YENEEA. Trimming removed 3 bases from V and 1 base from J, with 6 bases in between.

The gene calls are TRBV9 and TRBJ1-4; D is unclear. Trimming pared 4 bases from V and 8 bases from J, leaving 9 bases between. The CDR3 consists of 12 residues. Germline CDR1 SGDLS, CDR2 YYNGEE. CDR3 coding DNA: TGTGCCAGCAGCCGGGATGGGGAAAAACTGTTTTTT. It translates to CASSRDGEKLFF.